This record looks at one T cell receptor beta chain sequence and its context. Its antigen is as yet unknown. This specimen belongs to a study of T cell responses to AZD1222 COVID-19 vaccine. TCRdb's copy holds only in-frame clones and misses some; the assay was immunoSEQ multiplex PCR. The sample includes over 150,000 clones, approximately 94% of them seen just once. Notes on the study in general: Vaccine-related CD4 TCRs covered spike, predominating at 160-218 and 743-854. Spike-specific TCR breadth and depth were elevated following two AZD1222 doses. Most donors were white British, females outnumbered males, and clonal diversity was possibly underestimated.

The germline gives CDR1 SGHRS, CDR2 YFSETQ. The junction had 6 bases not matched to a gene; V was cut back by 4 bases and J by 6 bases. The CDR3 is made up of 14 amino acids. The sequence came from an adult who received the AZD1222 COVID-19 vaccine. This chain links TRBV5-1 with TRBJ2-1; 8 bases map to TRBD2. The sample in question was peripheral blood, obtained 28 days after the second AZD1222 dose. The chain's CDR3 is CASSRTGTSNEQFF. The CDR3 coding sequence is TGCGCCAGCAGCCGTACCGGGACTAGCAATGAGCAGTTCTTC.